These 9 T cell receptor beta chains share one sample of origin, sequenced in a study of T cell repertoires in cytomegalovirus infection. One entry per CDR3 protein, called by TCRdb with MiXCR from the reads. The sample yields around 290,000 distinct CDR3 sequences, about a quarter seen once. Sequenced input: PBMCs. Source of these receptors: a human donor in good health (CMV status not recorded). Some clones in this sample may be carry-over from other donors' samples.

The V and J genes are TRBV7-9 and TRBJ1-5; no reliable D call. The CDR3 is 13 residues long. V was cut by 4 bases and J by 5 bases, with 9 bases left in between. Germline V gene sequence: CDR1 SEHNR, CDR2 FQNEAQ (reference sequence). CDR3 DNA: TGTGCCAGCAGCTCGTGGGTCGATCAGCCCCAGCATTTT. Translating it yields CASSSWVDQPQHF.

This clonotype showed up many times. The chain carries TRBV6-1 and TRBJ2-7; D may be TRBD2 (6 bases). The CDR3 has 14 residues. The ends were cut back, 5 bases at V and 2 bases at J, with 13 bases in the middle. Per the germline V gene, CDR1 is MNHNS and CDR2 is SASEGT. CDR3 in DNA: TGTGCCAGCAGTCCGGGGGACGGAACCTACGAGCAGTACTTC. This sequence encodes CASSPGDGTYEQYF.

This clonotype was found a few times. This chain uses TRBV7-9 with TRBJ1-1, with D perhaps matching TRBD1 (6 bases). Trimming cost V 6 bases and J 0 bases, with 26 bases left between them. CDR1 is SEHNR and CDR2 is FQNEAQ in the germline V gene (reference sequence). CDR3 size: 19 residues. In DNA form, the CDR3 reads TGTGCCAGCAGGTCAGGGATTAAGGGACAACGGGATTTGAACACTGAAGCTTTCTTT. As protein: CASRSGIKGQRDLNTEAFF.

This clonotype was picked up many times. This chain joins TRBV7-2 and TRBJ2-6, with no clear D. The V end was cut by 5 bases, the J end by 0 bases, with 5 bases between. The length of the CDR3 is 14 residues. CDR1 and CDR2 (germline): SGHTA, FQGNSA. The CDR3 DNA reads as TGTGCCAGCAGCCCCCTCTCTGGGGCCAACGTCCTGACTTTC. Protein product: CASSPLSGANVLTF.

V and J are TRBV5-1 and TRBJ2-1, with TRBD1 matching over 7 bases. The V segment lost 5 bases and the J segment 3 bases; nucleotides outside the gene matches: 8. Germline CDR1 and CDR2: SGHRS and YFSETQ. The CDR3 loop spans 15 amino acids. CDR3 DNA sequence: TGCGCCAGCAGAATGTCCGGGACAGTCTACAATGAGCAGTTCTTC. Translating it yields CASRMSGTVYNEQFF.

V usage is TRBV7-6 and J usage is TRBJ1-1; D gene unclear. Germline CDR1 reads SGHVS; CDR2 reads FNYEAQ. The ends were cut back, 1 base at V and 0 bases at J, with 15 bases in the middle. The CDR3 contains 17 residues. The CDR3 DNA sequence: TGTGCCAGCAGCTTAGATCGCCGAAGACAATTGAACACTGAAGCTTTCTTT. This codes for CASSLDRRRQLNTEAFF.

This clonotype occurred many times. The chain combines TRBV7-2 with TRBJ2-1, with D possibly being TRBD2 (6 bases). Germline CDR1 is SGHTA and CDR2 is FQGNSA. V dropped 5 bases and J dropped 9 bases, with 17 bases sitting between them. The CDR3 length is 14 residues. CDR3 sequence: CASSTGTDRGEQFF. The CDR3 coding sequence is TGTGCCAGCAGCACCGGGACTGACCGCGGTGAGCAGTTCTTC.

This clonotype was counted ten times or more. The chain combines TRBV7-8 with TRBJ1-1, with TRBD1 matching over 8 bases. The germline V gene encodes CDR1 SGHVS and CDR2 FQNEAQ. The CDR3 extends over 14 amino acids. The V and J ends lost 3 bases and 7 bases, in that order; junction bases with no gene match: 7. The CDR3 loop reads CASSFLDRVGEAFF. CDR3 coding DNA: TGTGCCAGCAGCTTCCTGGACAGGGTGGGTGAAGCTTTCTTT.

This clonotype was observed a handful of times. The J gene is TRBJ1-2, the V gene TRBV20-1; D ambiguous. In germline, CDR1 is DFQATT, CDR2 SNEGSKA (reference sequence). The CDR3 totals 12 residues. V was clipped by 3 bases and J by 1 base, with 6 bases between them. DNA of the CDR3: TGCAGTGCTAGGACCGATAACTATGGCTACACCTTC. Protein sequence: CSARTDNYGYTF.